The 23 T cell receptor beta chains reported below all come from one sample, sequenced in a study of cytomegalovirus exposure and HLA in healthy donors. This PCR relied on a set of 60 Vbeta primers and 13 Jbeta primers. TCRdb keeps only in-frame clones here, not all; method: immunoSEQ multiplex PCR. The sample lists fewer than 150,000 clones, roughly three quarters occurring once. Sequenced input: PBMCs. These receptors were collected from a woman between 50 and 59 years old in good health and CMV-seronegative.

The chain combines TRBV7-9 with TRBJ1-1; D not resolved. V was trimmed by 6 bases and J by 5 bases, leaving 16 bases between them. The CDR3 sequence is 14 residues long. Germline CDR1 is SEHNR and CDR2 is FQNEAQ (reference sequence). The CDR3 here is CASRPTPEGTEAFF. CDR3 coding DNA: TGTGCCAGCAGACCCACGCCTGAGGGAACTGAAGCTTTCTTT.

A single count supports this clone. The rearrangement links TRBV4-2 to TRBJ1-5; no firm D call. The CDR3 contains 15 residues. Germline loops: CDR1 LGHNA, CDR2 YNFKEQ. Trimming cost V 2 bases and J 5 bases, with 13 bases left between them. CDR3 in amino acids: CASSQPGGQDQPQHF. CDR3 bases: TGTGCCAGCAGCCAACCTGGCGGGCAGGATCAGCCCCAGCATTTT.

J is TRBJ2-7 and V is TRBV19; tentative D call: TRBD1 (5 bases). The CDR3 runs to 14 residues. Per germline, CDR1 LNHDA and CDR2 SQIVND (reference sequence). V lost 4 bases and J 2 bases, leaving 12 bases between the germline ends. The CDR3 sequence: CASSTGSWTYEQYF. The CDR3 bases are TGTGCCAGTAGTACAGGGTCCTGGACCTACGAGCAGTACTTC. The full variable domain, its missing parts supplied by reference TRBV19 and TRBJ2-7, is DGGITQSPKYLFRKEGQNVTLSCEQNLNHDAMYWYRQDPGQGLRLIYYSQIVNDFQKGDIAEGYSVSREKKESFPLTVTSAQKNPTAFYLCASSTGSWTYEQYFGPGTRLTVT.

This chain connects TRBV5-4 to TRBJ1-1; the D gene is possibly TRBD1 (6 bases). In germline, CDR1 is SGHNT, CDR2 YYREEE (reference sequence). The CDR3 loop spans 14 amino acids. V was cut by 0 bases and J by 1 base, with 7 bases left in between. This CDR3 is CASSLGRGNTEAFF. Here the CDR3 DNA reads TGTGCCAGCAGCTTGGGCAGGGGGAACACTGAAGCTTTCTTT.

The table lists this clone with a few counts. The chain carries TRBV6-5 and TRBJ1-1; 10 bases fit TRBD1. V lost 5 bases, J lost 5 bases, and 5 bases stayed unmatched. Germline assignment: CDR1 MNHEY and CDR2 SVGAGI. The CDR3 loop spans 14 amino acids. The CDR3 is CASSSPGQGTEAFF. DNA of the CDR3: TGTGCCAGCAGTAGTCCGGGACAGGGGACTGAAGCTTTCTTT.

The count of this clone is one. The V and J genes are TRBV2 and TRBJ2-1; D might be TRBD2 (6 bases). This CDR3 is 13 amino acids long. Germline V gene sequence: CDR1 SNHLY, CDR2 FYNNEI. V was shortened by 4 bases and J by 5 bases, with 9 bases between the two germline ends. The CDR3 is CASSGRTNNEQFF. Here the CDR3 DNA reads TGTGCCAGCAGTGGCCGGACTAACAATGAGCAGTTCTTC.

This chain links TRBV27 with TRBJ1-2; 9 bases are a match to TRBD1. The CDR3 spans 16 residues. Germline CDR1 MNHEY, CDR2 SMNVEV (reference sequence). The J segment lost 5 bases and the V segment lost 5 bases, leaving 12 bases of the junction unmatched. The DNA for the CDR3 is TGTGCCAGCAGTCCCCCCCGGACAGGGGCCCTATATGGCTACACCTTC. Its protein product is CASSPPRTGALYGYTF.

The chain is built from TRBV19 and TRBJ2-3; a possible D gene is TRBD2 (6 bases). Germline V gene data show CDR1 as LNHDA and CDR2 as SQIVND (reference sequence). CDR3 size: 15 residues. V shed 3 bases and J shed 0 bases, with 10 bases lying between them. Here the CDR3 reads CASSIRDLSTDTQYF. CDR3 in DNA: TGTGCCAGTAGTATCCGGGACTTAAGCACAGATACGCAGTATTTT.

This sequence joins TRBV28 and TRBJ2-7; TRBD1 matches at 10 bases. Germline V gene sequence: CDR1 MDHEN, CDR2 SYDVKM. The CDR3 has 18 residues. V was clipped by 3 bases and J by 6 bases; unmatched bases: 17. CDR3 sequence (DNA): TGTGCCAGCAGTTTGATGGGGGGAGTGGGACAGGGGTGGTCCGAGCAGTACTTC. Translated, it gives CASSLMGGVGQGWSEQYF.

This chain connects TRBV4-2 to TRBJ2-3; no reliable D call. Germline CDR1 and CDR2: LGHNA and YNFKEQ. Trimming stripped 2 bases from V and 2 bases from J, with 14 bases between. The CDR3 has 16 amino acids. DNA of the CDR3: TGTGCCAGCAGCCAACAGGCCCCAAAGCTCACAGATACGCAGTATTTT. It specifies CASSQQAPKLTDTQYF.

On this clone: Germline is not matched at one junction end, which may reflect a read error. This chain joins TRBV27 and TRBJ1-4; 11 nucleotides line up with TRBD1. The CDR3 runs to 17 residues. Germline lookup yields CDR1 MNHEY and CDR2 SMNVEV (reference sequence). The CDR3 DNA is TGTGCCAGCAGTCGGACAGGGGGCGTTGTACGGAATGGAAAACTGTTTTTT. It translates to CASSRTGGVVRNGKLFF.

The gene calls are TRBV5-1 and TRBJ1-2; 9 bases match TRBD1. The CDR3 is made up of 17 amino acids. V shed 1 base and J 6 bases; nucleotides not matched to a gene: 13. Germline V gene lookup returns CDR1 SGHRS and CDR2 YFSETQ. The CDR3 nucleotides read TGCGCCAGCAGCTTGAGGCGCACAGGACAGGGGATACATGGCTACACCTTC. It codes for CASSLRRTGQGIHGYTF.

The chain joins TRBV5-1 to TRBJ2-5; D unresolved. The CDR3 has 14 residues. V was trimmed by 4 bases and J by 5 bases, leaving 15 bases between them. Germline V gives CDR1 SGHRS, CDR2 YFSETQ. The CDR3: CASSPEPGRETQYF. In nucleotides, the CDR3 is TGCGCCAGCAGCCCGGAGCCGGGTAGGGAGACCCAGTACTTC.

The CDR3 DNA follows: TGTGCCAGCAGTTTACGGGGGGTTAATGAAAAACTGTTTTTT. Protein: CASSLRGVNEKLFF. The chain joins TRBV27 to TRBJ1-4, with D possibly being TRBD1 (5 bases). Germline assignment: CDR1 MNHEY and CDR2 SMNVEV (reference sequence). With 2 bases removed from V and 4 bases from J, the gap between germline ends came to 8 bases. The CDR3 is 14 residues long.

This chain joins TRBV29-1 and TRBJ1-1; D might be TRBD1 (5 bases). The V gene lost 5 bases and the J gene lost 4 bases, with 17 bases spanning the gap. Germline CDR1 and CDR2: SQVTM and ANQGSEA. CDR3 length: 14 residues. The CDR3 region is CSVYLSGGATEAFF. The CDR3 bases are TGCAGCGTTTATCTTTCCGGGGGAGCCACTGAAGCTTTCTTT.

The rearrangement joins TRBV9 to TRBJ1-6; 9 bases align to TRBD1. Germline CDR1 SGDLS, CDR2 YYNGEE. V lost 4 bases and J lost 10; bases outside the gene matches: 9. This CDR3 spans 15 amino acids. CDR3 amino acids: CASSPQTGGISPLHF. The CDR3 DNA sequence: TGTGCCAGCAGCCCGCAGACAGGGGGTATATCACCCCTCCACTTT.

J is TRBJ1-4 and V is TRBV1; the table calls TRBD1, which could not be checked here. TRBV1 is flagged as a pseudogene. This CDR3 is built from 17 residues. CDR3 coding DNA: TGCACCAGCAGCCAAGGGGACAGGGGCTGCCTTCGTGAAAAACTGTTTTTT. It translates to CTSSQGDRGCLREKLFF.

The chain combines TRBV28 with TRBJ2-2; 11 nucleotides match TRBD1. The CDR3 spans 15 residues. Per the germline V gene, CDR1 is MDHEN and CDR2 is SYDVKM. V was clipped by 6 bases and J by 7 bases; unmatched bases: 7. This CDR3 reads CASRLPGQGVGELFF. The CDR3 bases are TGTGCCAGCAGGTTACCGGGACAGGGGGTCGGGGAGCTGTTTTTT.

The chain uses TRBV27 and TRBJ1-2; 7 nucleotides align to TRBD1. V shed 4 bases, J shed 3 bases, and the junction held 2 bases outside the gene matches. Germline CDR1 MNHEY, CDR2 SMNVEV (reference sequence). The CDR3 totals 13 residues. For the CDR3, the DNA is TGTGCCAGCAGTTCACAGGGGCACTATGGCTACACCTTC. It is translated as CASSSQGHYGYTF.

As DNA, the CDR3 is TGTGCCAGCAGCCAAGAGGCGGCTAGCGGGGGGATTAATGAGCAGTTCTTC. Its protein product is CASSQEAASGGINEQFF. The rearrangement links TRBV4-2 to TRBJ2-1, with 11 positions matching TRBD2. Per the germline V gene, CDR1 is LGHNA and CDR2 is YNFKEQ. The CDR3 is made up of 17 amino acids. V lost 0 bases and J lost 7; bases outside the gene matches: 8.

V gene TRBV6-5 combines with J gene TRBJ2-2; D remains unclear. CDR1 and CDR2 from the germline V gene are MNHEY and SVGAGI. With 5 bases removed from V and 5 bases from J, the gap between germline ends came to 12 bases. The CDR3 totals 14 residues. CDR3 sequence: CASSEQSFTGELFF. The CDR3 DNA reads TGTGCCAGCAGTGAACAGAGTTTTACCGGGGAGCTGTTTTTT.

V usage is TRBV28 and J usage is TRBJ2-7, with D tentatively TRBD2 (5 bases). CDR3 length: 15 residues. V gave up 0 bases and J gave up 0 bases, with 9 bases separating them. From germline, CDR1 is MDHEN and CDR2 SYDVKM. CDR3 nucleotides: TGTGCCAGCAGTTTATGGCAAGGACTCTCCTACGAGCAGTACTTC. Amino acid sequence: CASSLWQGLSYEQYF.

As concerns this clone: The junction differs from germline at one of its ends, possibly a read error. The CDR3 nucleotides are TGTTCCAGCCTCCCCACAGGGGGTGAAGCTTTCTTT. Its protein is CSSLPTGGEAFF. The rearrangement links TRBV7-9 to TRBJ1-1; 8 nucleotides match TRBD1. Germline values: CDR1 SEHNR, CDR2 FQNEAQ (reference sequence). The CDR3 totals 12 residues.